This TCR beta chain was retrieved from a study of Ad26.COV2.S vaccination and SARS-CoV-2 variants (dated by TCRdb to the early 2020s). About the investigation overall: Donors in the vaccine arm were drawn from COV1001, a multicentre, randomized, double-blind, placebo-controlled phase I-IIa trial testing Ad26.COV2.S in healthy adults. Ad26.COV2.S was administered intramuscularly at a dose of 5x10^10 or 1x10^11 viral particles, either as one shot or as two shots given 56 days apart. The specificity and breadth of SARS-CoV-2-reactive T cell receptors after Ad26.COV2.S vaccination were assessed by TCRbeta repertoire sequencing. A total of around 32 samples were included in the TCR-sequenced set, comprising 19 Ad26.COV2.S vaccine recipients, 5 placebo recipients and 8 SARS-CoV-2 convalescent individuals. Trial participants were randomized into five groups of five: low-dose or high-dose Ad26.COV2.S given once or twice, or placebo on both occasions. Investigators remained blinded to trial group allocation during experiments and outcome assessment.

The immunoSEQ Assay was used to sequence TCRbeta CDR3 regions. After extraction, genomic DNA underwent amplification by bias-controlled multiplex PCR, followed by high-throughput sequencing. From the authors' description of their analysis: To quantify the absolute abundance of every unique TCRbeta CDR3 region, sequences were collapsed and filtered. Usable DNA was measured by amplifying reference genes present in all nucleated cells, and TCRbeta template counts were normalized to that usable DNA to estimate T cell fraction. Repertoire TCRs were annotated as SARS-CoV-2-specific by exact matching of V gene, CDR3 amino acid sequence and J gene to a known reactive TCR set. The reference SARS-CoV-2 TCR set was derived from MIRA and filtered for enrichment in COVID-19-positive ImmuneCODE repertoires, a step that removed public or cross-reactive TCRs. Based on the MIRA antigens, annotated TCRs were further analysed at the level of specific ORF or position within ORF. Depth was the summed frequency of annotated unique rearrangements, while breadth was defined as annotated unique rearrangements over total unique productive rearrangements. Two-sided Wilcoxon rank-sum tests were used to compare TCR breadth between groups. In TCRdb, the immuneACCESS table is reduced to in-frame sequences with V and J assigned. These tables do not hold every clone; where another copy was compared, an unresolved V gene accounts for under half, and the others remain unexplained. V and J calls plus clone size are reproduced from that table; the DNA served to infer D and trimming. This sample comprises roughly 450,000 clones, around 90% of them detected only once. 12% of the sample goes to the ten largest clones.

Interpreted using the paper, the treatment or condition label stands for: 15 to 20 received Ad26.COV2.S at low or high dose, single or two shots; several received placebo; per-sample allocation not given. For vaccine and placebo recipients, the sequenced repertoires came from samples collected on day 63 after the first injection. Cohort 1b enrolled around 23 adults aged 18-55 years at a single site in Boston, USA, between 29 July and 7 August 2020. Ad26.COV2.S was a replication-incompetent adenovirus type 26 vector expressing a prefusion-stabilized SARS-CoV-2 spike protein from the original Wuhan strain. Via the germline V gene, CDR1 is SGHTA and CDR2 FQGNSA. Its CDR3 holds 14 amino acids, cysteine through phenylalanine. The retained sequence is limited to the CDR3, 42 bases, with the frame set at the first base. V was cut back by 6 bases and J by 3 bases, leaving a gap of 14 bases between them.

What the study reported, not specific to this receptor: Ad26.COV2.S recipients had higher spike-specific TCR breadth than placebo recipients (P = 0.0014). The study lacked the statistical power to compare responses across vaccine doses or regimens. After vaccination, substantial breadth of spike-specific CD8+ and CD4+ T cell responses was reported. Non-spike TCR breadth was comparable between vaccine and placebo recipients, consistent with the vaccine containing only spike. It was noted by the authors that total T cell responses may have been underestimated by the TCR breadth and depth analyses.

This clone was observed a handful of times. The antigen it binds to is not known. Base qualities are not at hand, and no much larger clone is one base apart. The source of this sequence is a person between 18 and 65 years old who received the Ad26.COV2.S COVID-19 vaccine or a placebo. Sequencing was performed on peripheral blood, taken in a trial of Ad26.COV2.S vaccine versus placebo. The sequence links TRBV7-2 to TRBJ1-2, with the D gene call left open. The encoded CDR3 is CASSPPLRHYGYTF. The nucleotide sequence reads as follows: TGTGCCAGCAGTCCGCCCCTTCGGCACTATGGCTACACCTTC.